These T cell receptor beta chains were read from a single sample in a study of radiotherapy plus CTLA-4 blockade in lung cancer. Here immunoSEQ multiplex PCR was the method, and the copy in TCRdb shows in-frame clones only, minus some. The table lists 40,000 or so clones, 70% to 85% of them singletons. Here the sequenced sample was peripheral blood, taken from a patient treated with radiotherapy plus ipilimumab. These TCRs come from a human donor with non-small cell lung cancer who had stable disease on radiotherapy plus ipilimumab. Both conserved end residues are part of each CDR3. D genes are given only for firm matches. Clone sizes are given selectively: once, few, many, or a class where the clone is expanded.

>-|-|TRBJ1-1|TRBV10-1
TGCGTTACACCCGAGGTTGAAGCTTTCTTT
CVTPEVEAFF
>-|few|TRBJ2-5|TRBV25-1
TGTGCCAGCAGTGAATCGGGAGGACAGGCTGGAAGGGAGACCCAGTACTTC
CASSESGGQAGRETQYF
>-|-|TRBJ1-2|TRBV10-1
TGCGCCAGCAGTGAGTCTGGTGGCTATGGCTACACCTTC
CASSESGGYGYTF
>TRBD1|-|TRBJ2-1|TRBV4-1
TGCGCCAGCAGCCCAGACAGGGCTACCTACAATGAGCAGTTCTTC
CASSPDRATYNEQFF
>-|-|TRBJ1-4|TRBV9
TGTGCCAGCGCTACAGGAACGGGGACTAATGAAAAACTGTTTTTT
CASATGTGTNEKLFF
>TRBD1|medium-sized|TRBJ1-2|TRBV7-2
TGTGCCAGCAGCTTAGACAGGGGGCTAGTGGAACTCTATGGCTACACCTTC
CASSLDRGLVELYGYTF
>TRBD1|few|TRBJ1-5|TRBV27
TGTGCCACCGGACAGGGTCCTAACCAGCCCCAGCATTTT
CATGQGPNQPQHF
>-|-|TRBJ1-2|TRBV5-1
TGCGCCAGCAGCTTGACGGATCTGCCCTATGGCTACACCTTC
CASSLTDLPYGYTF
>-|-|TRBJ1-2|TRBV11-1
TGTGCCAGCAGCTATCAGGGACGGTCCTATGGCTACACCTTC
CASSYQGRSYGYTF
>-|few|TRBJ1-3|TRBV9
TGTGCCAGCAGCCCCTCGGACTTTGGAAACACCATATATTTT
CASSPSDFGNTIYF
>-|-|TRBJ2-7|TRBV10-3
TGTGCCTCTGGGGTCAGGGGCTACGAGCAGTACTTC
CASGVRGYEQYF
>-|few|TRBJ1-3|TRBV4-3
TGCGCCAGCAGCCAAGATTTGGACACCCGCTCTGGAAACACCATATATTTT
CASSQDLDTRSGNTIYF
>-|-|TRBJ1-6|TRBV18
TGTGCCAGCTCTCAGGGACCCGATTCACCCCTCCACTTT
CASSQGPDSPLHF
>-|-|TRBJ2-5|TRBV5-4
TGTGCCAGCAGCGGGCCGGGGGCTCGGGAGACCCAGTACTTC
CASSGPGARETQYF
>-|-|TRBJ2-3|TRBV5-1
TGCGCCAGCAGCTTGGGCCAGGACACAGATACGCAGTATTTT
CASSLGQDTDTQYF
>-|-|TRBJ1-1|TRBV7-9
TGTGCCAGCAGCTTCAGTCCGAACACTGAAGCTTTCTTT
CASSFSPNTEAFF
>TRBD1|-|TRBJ2-1|TRBV2
TGTGCCAGCAAGGACAGGGGATATGAGCAGTTCTTC
CASKDRGYEQFF
>-|-|TRBJ1-5|TRBV21-1
TGTGCCAGCAGCAAATACGACTCAGGGGGCAGCAATCAGCCCCAGCATTTT
CASSKYDSGGSNQPQHF
>TRBD1|-|TRBJ2-3|TRBV7-2
TGTGCCAGCAGCCCGGACAGGGCGGCGCAGTATTTT
CASSPDRAAQYF
>TRBD2|-|TRBJ2-5|TRBV7-2
TGTGCCAGCAGCCCTGCGACTAGCATCTTGGAGACCCAGTACTTC
CASSPATSILETQYF
>-|-|TRBJ1-2|TRBV9
TGTGCCAGCAGCGCCCCAAGCGACGGAAGATCTAACTATGGCTACACCTTC
CASSAPSDGRSNYGYTF
>-|-|TRBJ2-1|TRBV11-2
TGTGCCAGCAGCTTGTCAGGGGTATTGAATGAGCAGTTCTTC
CASSLSGVLNEQFF
>-|-|TRBJ1-2|TRBV5-1
TGCGCCAGCAGCCCCGACAGAAACTATGGCTACACCTTC
CASSPDRNYGYTF
>-|-|TRBJ2-1|TRBV18
TGTGCCAGCTCCCCCTCAGGCGATAGCTTAGGTGAGCAGTTCTTC
CASSPSGDSLGEQFF
>-|-|TRBJ1-1|TRBV9
TGTGCCAGCAGCGTAGCAGCGCACGAGAACACTGAAGCTTTCTTT
CASSVAAHENTEAFF
>-|few|TRBJ1-2|TRBV10-3
TGTGCCATCAACTTTGGACAGTCCTTCTATGGCTACACCTTC
CAINFGQSFYGYTF
>-|few|TRBJ1-6|TRBV11-3
TGTGCCAGCAGCTTGGGATTGGATTCACCCCTCCACTTT
CASSLGLDSPLHF
>-|few|TRBJ2-5|TRBV5-1
TGCGCCAGCAGTGTCGGGCCAGAAGAGACCCAGTACTTC
CASSVGPEETQYF
>-|-|TRBJ1-3|TRBV13
TGTGCCAGCAGCTTAGGACTATTCGGCAGATCCATATATTTT
CASSLGLFGRSIYF
>-|few|TRBJ1-1|TRBV6-4
TGTGCCAGCAGGAGCCTGGGAGGGGGGGGCACTGAAGCTTTCTTT
CASRSLGGGGTEAFF
>TRBD1|-|TRBJ1-3|TRBV5-4
TGTGCCAGCAGCTTGGCTCCGGGACAGGGAGGAAACACCATATATTTT
CASSLAPGQGGNTIYF
>TRBD2|once|TRBJ2-6|TRBV6-4
TGTGCCAGCAGCCACCGTGGGGAGGGGTATCTTCGCTCTGGGGCCAACGTCCTGACTTTC
CASSHRGEGYLRSGANVLTF
>-|-|TRBJ2-5|TRBV19
TGTGCCAGTAGTTATGGGACGGCCGGCGAGACCCAGTACTTC
CASSYGTAGETQYF
>TRBD2|-|TRBJ2-5|TRBV5-6
TGTGCCAGCAGCCCGGGGTCAGCGGGGGGGAGGACCCAGTACTTC
CASSPGSAGGRTQYF
>-|few|TRBJ1-2|TRBV10-3
TGTGCCATCAGTGAGCCTCAGGGGAAGGATGGCTACACCTTC
CAISEPQGKDGYTF
>TRBD1|-|TRBJ1-2|TRBV2
TGTGCCAGCCAGTTGGAGACAGGGGGCGCGGGCTACACCTTC
CASQLETGGAGYTF
>TRBD1|-|TRBJ1-2|TRBV12-5
TGTGCTAGTGGTTTGGACAGGGGGATTGGATTTACGGGCTACACCTTC
CASGLDRGIGFTGYTF
>-|once|TRBJ1-5|TRBV4-1
TGCGCCAGCAGCCCCCTACATAGCAATCAGCCCCAGCATTTT
CASSPLHSNQPQHF
>-|-|TRBJ2-5|TRBV30
TGTGCCTGGAGCGTGAACAGGAACCAAGAGACCCAGTACTTC
CAWSVNRNQETQYF
>-|-|TRBJ1-1|TRBV7-9
TGTGCCAGCAGCCGTCCGGGGTCCAACACTGAAGCTTTCTTT
CASSRPGSNTEAFF
>-|-|TRBJ2-1|TRBV7-9
TGTGCCAGCAGTACGAGGTCGCTAGGATACAATGAGCAGTTCTTC
CASSTRSLGYNEQFF
>-|-|TRBJ1-2|TRBV28
TGTGCCAGCAGAAGGGGAGACTACACCTTC
CASRRGDYTF
>TRBD1|-|TRBJ2-1|TRBV6-4
TGTGCCAGCAGTGACTCTGGGACAGGGAGCTACAATGAGCAGTTCTTC
CASSDSGTGSYNEQFF
>-|-|TRBJ2-2|TRBV7-3
TGTGCCAGCAGCTTCGACGGTAGAGGCGCCGGGGAGCTGTTTTTT
CASSFDGRGAGELFF
>TRBD1|-|TRBJ1-2|TRBV6-4
TGTGCCAGCAGCTCCGGGACAGGTCCTAACTATGGCTACACCTTC
CASSSGTGPNYGYTF
>-|once|TRBJ1-1|TRBV7-6
TGTGCCAGCAGCTTAGAGGGGGGGGGCGCATCGTCGCGGGCTTTCTTT
CASSLEGGGASSRAFF
>-|-|TRBJ1-1|TRBV30
TGTGCCTGGGAACAGGGTTGGGGGGACTCAACCATGAACACTGAAGCTTTCTTT
CAWEQGWGDSTMNTEAFF
>-|-|TRBJ1-4|TRBV6-5
TGTGCCAGCAGCCTGATTGCAACTAATGAAAAACTGTTTTTT
CASSLIATNEKLFF